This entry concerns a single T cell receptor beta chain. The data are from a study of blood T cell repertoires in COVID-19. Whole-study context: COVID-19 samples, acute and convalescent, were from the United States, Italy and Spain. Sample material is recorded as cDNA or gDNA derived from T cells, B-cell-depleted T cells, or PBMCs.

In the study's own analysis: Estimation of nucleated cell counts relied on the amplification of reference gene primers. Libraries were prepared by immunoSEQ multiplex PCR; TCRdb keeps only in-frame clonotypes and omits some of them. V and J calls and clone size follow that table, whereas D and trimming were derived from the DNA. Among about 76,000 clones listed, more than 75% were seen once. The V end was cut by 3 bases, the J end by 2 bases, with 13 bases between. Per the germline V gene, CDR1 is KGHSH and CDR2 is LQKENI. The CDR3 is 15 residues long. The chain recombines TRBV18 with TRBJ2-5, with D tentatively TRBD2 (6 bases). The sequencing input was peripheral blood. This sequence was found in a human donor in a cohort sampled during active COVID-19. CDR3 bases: TGTGCCAGCTCACCGGGACGTGGGAGGCAAGAGACCCAGTACTTC. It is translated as CASSPGRGRQETQYF. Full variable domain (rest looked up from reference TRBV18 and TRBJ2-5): NAGVMQNPRHLVRRRGQEARLRCSPMKGHSHVYWYRQLPEEGLKFMVYLQKENIIDESGMPKERFSAEFPKEGPSILRIQQVVRGDSAAYFCASSPGRGRQETQYFGPGTRLLVL.